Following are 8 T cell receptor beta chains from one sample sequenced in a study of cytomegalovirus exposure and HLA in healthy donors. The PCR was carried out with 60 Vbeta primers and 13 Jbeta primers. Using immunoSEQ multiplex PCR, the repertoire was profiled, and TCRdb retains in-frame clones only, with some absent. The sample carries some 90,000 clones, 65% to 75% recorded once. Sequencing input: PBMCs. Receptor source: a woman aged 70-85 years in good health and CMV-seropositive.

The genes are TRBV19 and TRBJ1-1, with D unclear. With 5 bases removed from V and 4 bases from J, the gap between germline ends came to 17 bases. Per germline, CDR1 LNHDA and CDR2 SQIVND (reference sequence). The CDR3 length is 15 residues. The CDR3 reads CASSPTTVRGTEAFF. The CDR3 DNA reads TGTGCCAGTAGTCCGACTACCGTTCGGGGCACTGAAGCTTTCTTT. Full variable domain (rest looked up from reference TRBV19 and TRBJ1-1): DGGITQSPKYLFRKEGQNVTLSCEQNLNHDAMYWYRQDPGQGLRLIYYSQIVNDFQKGDIAEGYSVSREKKESFPLTVTSAQKNPTAFYLCASSPTTVRGTEAFFGQGTRLTVV.

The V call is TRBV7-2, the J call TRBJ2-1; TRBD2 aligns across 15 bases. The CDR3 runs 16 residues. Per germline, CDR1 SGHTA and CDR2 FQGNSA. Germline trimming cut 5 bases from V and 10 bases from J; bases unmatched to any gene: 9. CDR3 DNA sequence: TGTGCCAGCAGCCTGGGGACTAGCGGGGGGATTGGGGAGCAGTTCTTC. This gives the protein CASSLGTSGGIGEQFF.

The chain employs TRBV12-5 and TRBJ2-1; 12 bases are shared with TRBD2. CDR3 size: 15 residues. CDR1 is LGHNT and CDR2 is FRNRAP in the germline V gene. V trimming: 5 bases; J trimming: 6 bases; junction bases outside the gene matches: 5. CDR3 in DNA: TGTGCTAGTGGTCCCACTAGCGGGGGGACCAATGAGCAGTTCTTC. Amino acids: CASGPTSGGTNEQFF.

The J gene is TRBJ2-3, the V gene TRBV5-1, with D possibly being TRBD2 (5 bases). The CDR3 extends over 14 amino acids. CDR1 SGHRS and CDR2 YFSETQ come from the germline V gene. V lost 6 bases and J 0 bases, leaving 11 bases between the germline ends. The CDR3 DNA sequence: TGCGCCAGCACCCCCCGGGGAAGCACAGATACGCAGTATTTT. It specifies CASTPRGSTDTQYF.

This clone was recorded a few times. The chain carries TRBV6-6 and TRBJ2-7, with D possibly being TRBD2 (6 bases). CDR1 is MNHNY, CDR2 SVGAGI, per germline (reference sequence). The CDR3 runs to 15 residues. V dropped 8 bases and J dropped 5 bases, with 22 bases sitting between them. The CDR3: CASLGGQGRSHEQYF. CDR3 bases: TGTGCCAGCCTCGGAGGGCAGGGTAGGAGCCACGAGCAGTACTTC.

The CDR3 here is CAISEPTTGKEAIAYTDTQYF. CDR3 bases: TGTGCCATCAGTGAGCCAACGACAGGGAAGGAGGCCATAGCTTACACAGATACGCAGTATTTT. The chain is built from TRBV10-3 and TRBJ2-3, with 7 bases lining up with TRBD1. V lost 2 bases and J lost 2; bases outside the gene matches: 22. The CDR3 is 21 residues long. The germline CDR1 and CDR2 sequences are ENHRY and SYGVKD.

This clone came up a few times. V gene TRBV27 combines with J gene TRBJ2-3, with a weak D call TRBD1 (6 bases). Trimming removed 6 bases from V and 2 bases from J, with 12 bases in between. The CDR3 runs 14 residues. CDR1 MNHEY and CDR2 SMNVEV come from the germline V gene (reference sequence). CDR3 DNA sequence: TGTGCCAGCAGGAGCAGGGGAATCACAGATACGCAGTATTTT. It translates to CASRSRGITDTQYF.

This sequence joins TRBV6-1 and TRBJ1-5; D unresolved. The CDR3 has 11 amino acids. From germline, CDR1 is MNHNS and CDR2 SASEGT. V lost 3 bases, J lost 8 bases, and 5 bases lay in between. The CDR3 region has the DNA TGTGCCAGCAGTGAGAGAGAGCCCCAGCATTTT. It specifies CASSEREPQHF.